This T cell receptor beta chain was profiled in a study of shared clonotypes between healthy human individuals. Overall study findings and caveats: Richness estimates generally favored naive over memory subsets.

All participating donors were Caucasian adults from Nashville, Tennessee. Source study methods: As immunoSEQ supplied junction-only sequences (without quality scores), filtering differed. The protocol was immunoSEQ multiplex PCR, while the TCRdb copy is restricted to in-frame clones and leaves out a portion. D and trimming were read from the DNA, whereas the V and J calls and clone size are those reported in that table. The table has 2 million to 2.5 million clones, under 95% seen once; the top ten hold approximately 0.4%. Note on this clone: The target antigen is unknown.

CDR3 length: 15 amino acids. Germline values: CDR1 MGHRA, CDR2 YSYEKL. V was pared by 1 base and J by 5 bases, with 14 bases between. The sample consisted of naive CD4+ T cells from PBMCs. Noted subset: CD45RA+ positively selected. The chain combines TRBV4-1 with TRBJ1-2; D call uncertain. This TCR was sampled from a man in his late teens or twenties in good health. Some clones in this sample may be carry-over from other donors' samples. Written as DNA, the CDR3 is TGCGCCAGCAGCCAAGTCCAACGGGTTCCGTATGGCTACACCTTC. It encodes CASSQVQRVPYGYTF.